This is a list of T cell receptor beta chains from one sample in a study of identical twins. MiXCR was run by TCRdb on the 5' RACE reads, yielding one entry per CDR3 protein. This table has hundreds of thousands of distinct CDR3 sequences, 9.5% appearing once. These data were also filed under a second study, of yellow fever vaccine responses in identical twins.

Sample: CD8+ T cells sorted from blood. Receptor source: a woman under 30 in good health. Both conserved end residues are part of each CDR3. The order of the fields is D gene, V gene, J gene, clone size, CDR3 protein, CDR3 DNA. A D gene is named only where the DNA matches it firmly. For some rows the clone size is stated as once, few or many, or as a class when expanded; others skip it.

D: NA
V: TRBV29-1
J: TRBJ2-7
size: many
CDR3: CSVSGRGSDSYEQYF
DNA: TGCAGCGTCTCGGGACGGGGAAGCGATTCTTACGAGCAGTACTTC

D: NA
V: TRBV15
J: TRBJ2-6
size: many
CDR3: CATSSRDAYSGANVLTF
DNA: TGTGCCACCAGCTCCCGGGACGCGTACTCTGGGGCCAACGTCCTGACTTTC

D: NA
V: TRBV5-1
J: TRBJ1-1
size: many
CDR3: CASSPLTNTEAFF
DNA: TGCGCCAGCAGCCCCCTGACAAACACTGAAGCTTTCTTT

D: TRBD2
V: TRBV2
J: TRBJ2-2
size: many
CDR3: CASSHPAGVSNTGELFF
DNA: TGTGCCAGCAGTCATCCCGCGGGAGTTAGCAACACCGGGGAGCTGTTTTTT

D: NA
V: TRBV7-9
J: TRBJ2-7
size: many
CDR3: CASSLAGDPDPGEQYF
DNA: TGTGCCAGCAGCTTAGCGGGGGATCCGGACCCTGGGGAGCAGTACTTC

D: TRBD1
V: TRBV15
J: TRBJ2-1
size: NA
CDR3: CATSRQSPDGTDNEQFF
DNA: TGTGCCACCAGCAGACAGTCGCCAGACGGGACAGACAATGAGCAGTTCTTC

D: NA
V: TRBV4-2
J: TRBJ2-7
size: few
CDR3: CASSQEGAGNSYEQYF
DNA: TGTGCCAGCAGCCAAGAGGGGGCAGGGAACTCCTACGAGCAGTACTTC

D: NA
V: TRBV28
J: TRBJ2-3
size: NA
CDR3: CASSFTGLTTDTQYF
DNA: TGTGCCAGCAGTTTTACAGGGTTGACCACAGATACGCAGTATTTT

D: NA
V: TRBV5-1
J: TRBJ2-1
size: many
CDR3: CASHLTFSGSYNEQFF
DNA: TGCGCCAGCCACCTAACTTTCTCGGGCTCCTACAATGAGCAGTTCTTC

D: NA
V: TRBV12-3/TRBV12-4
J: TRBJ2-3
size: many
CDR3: CASTWVGGTDTQYF
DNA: TGTGCCAGCACCTGGGTCGGGGGCACAGATACGCAGTATTTT

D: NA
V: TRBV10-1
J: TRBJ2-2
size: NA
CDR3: CASSEWQGPGELFF
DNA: TGCGCCAGCAGTGAGTGGCAGGGCCCCGGGGAGCTGTTTTTT

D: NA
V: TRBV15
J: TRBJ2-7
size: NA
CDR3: CATRGRGTYEQYF
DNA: TGTGCCACCAGGGGCCGCGGAACCTACGAGCAGTACTTC

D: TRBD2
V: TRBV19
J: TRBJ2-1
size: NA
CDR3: CASSIQRDSYNEQFF
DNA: TGTGCCAGTAGTATACAGCGGGATAGCTACAATGAGCAGTTCTTC

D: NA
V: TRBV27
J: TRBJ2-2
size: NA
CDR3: CASRGFTGELFF
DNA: TGTGCCAGCAGAGGGTTCACCGGGGAGCTGTTTTTT

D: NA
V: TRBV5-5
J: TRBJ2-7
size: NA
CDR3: CASSFRGGVYEQYF
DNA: TGTGCCAGCAGCTTCCGCGGCGGAGTCTACGAGCAGTACTTC

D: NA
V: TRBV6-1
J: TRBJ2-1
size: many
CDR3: CASSALEVTVRVF
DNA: TGTGCCAGCAGTGCCCTCGAGGTGACAGTACGGGTCTTC

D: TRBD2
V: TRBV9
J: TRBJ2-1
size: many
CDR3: CASSVSGTSYVEQFF
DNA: TGTGCCAGCAGCGTGTCCGGGACTAGTTATGTTGAGCAGTTCTTC

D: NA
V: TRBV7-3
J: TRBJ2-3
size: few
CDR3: CASSLIGTDTQYF
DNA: TGTGCCAGCAGCTTAATCGGCACAGATACGCAGTATTTT

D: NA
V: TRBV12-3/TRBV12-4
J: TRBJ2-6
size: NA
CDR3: CAIRPMWEGDSGANVLTF
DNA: TGTGCCATCAGACCCATGTGGGAGGGGGACTCTGGGGCCAACGTCCTGACTTTC

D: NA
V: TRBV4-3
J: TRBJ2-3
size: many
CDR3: CASSQDWGGGDTQYF
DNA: TGCGCCAGCAGCCAAGATTGGGGGGGCGGCGATACGCAGTATTTT

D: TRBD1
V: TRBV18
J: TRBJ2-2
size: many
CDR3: CASSPGQTNTGELFF
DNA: TGTGCCAGCTCACCGGGACAGACAAACACCGGGGAGCTGTTTTTT

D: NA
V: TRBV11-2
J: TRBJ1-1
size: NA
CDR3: CASSLVVDLNTEAFF
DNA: TGTGCCAGCAGCTTAGTGGTCGACTTGAACACTGAAGCTTTCTTT

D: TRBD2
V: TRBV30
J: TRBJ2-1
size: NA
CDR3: CAWTQTSGVEQFF
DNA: TGTGCCTGGACTCAGACTAGCGGGGTTGAGCAGTTCTTC

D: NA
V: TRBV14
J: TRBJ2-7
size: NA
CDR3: CASSQDFQYEQYF
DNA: TGTGCCAGCAGCCAAGATTTCCAGTACGAGCAGTACTTC

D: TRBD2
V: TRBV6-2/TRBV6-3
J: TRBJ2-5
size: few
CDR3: CASSYAGTGGETQYF
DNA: TGTGCCAGCAGTTACGCCGGGACGGGAGGGGAGACCCAGTACTTC

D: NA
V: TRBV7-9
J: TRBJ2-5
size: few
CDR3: CASSLVMGEETQYF
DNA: TGTGCCAGCAGCTTAGTCATGGGGGAAGAGACCCAGTACTTC

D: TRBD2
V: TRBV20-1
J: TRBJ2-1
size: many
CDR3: CSARKRGEVYNEQFF
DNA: TGCAGTGCTAGAAAGCGGGGGGAAGTATACAATGAGCAGTTCTTC

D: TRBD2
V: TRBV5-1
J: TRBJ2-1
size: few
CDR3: CASSGGLAGDNEQFF
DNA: TGCGCCAGCAGCGGGGGACTAGCGGGGGACAATGAGCAGTTCTTC

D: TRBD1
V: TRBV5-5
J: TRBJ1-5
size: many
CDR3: CASSGYGDRGPQHF
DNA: TGTGCCAGCAGCGGATACGGGGACAGAGGGCCCCAGCATTTT

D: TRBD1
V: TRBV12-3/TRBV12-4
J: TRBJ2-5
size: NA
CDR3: CASNGQGATRTQYF
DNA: TGTGCCAGCAACGGACAGGGGGCGACGAGGACCCAGTACTTC

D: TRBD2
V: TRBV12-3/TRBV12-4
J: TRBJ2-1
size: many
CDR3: CASQPLAGPPYNEQFF
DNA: TGTGCCAGCCAACCCCTAGCGGGACCCCCCTACAATGAGCAGTTCTTC

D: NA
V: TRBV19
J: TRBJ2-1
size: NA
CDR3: CASSLTNGGNEQFF
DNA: TGTGCCAGTAGTCTGACCAACGGGGGTAATGAGCAGTTCTTC

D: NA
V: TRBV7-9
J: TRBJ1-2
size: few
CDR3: CASSLGGMSPRDGYTF
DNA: TGTGCCAGCAGCTTAGGTGGCATGAGCCCCAGGGATGGCTACACCTTC

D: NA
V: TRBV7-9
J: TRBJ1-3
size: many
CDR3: CASRGGGVAIYF
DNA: TGTGCCAGCAGAGGAGGCGGAGTCGCCATATATTTT

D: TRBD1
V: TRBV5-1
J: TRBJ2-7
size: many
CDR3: CASSLEGTGYEQYF
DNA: TGCGCCAGCAGCTTGGAGGGGACAGGCTACGAGCAGTACTTC

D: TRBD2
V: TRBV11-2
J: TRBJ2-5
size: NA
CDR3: CASNTAGYQETQYF
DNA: TGTGCCAGCAACACAGCGGGGTACCAAGAGACCCAGTACTTC

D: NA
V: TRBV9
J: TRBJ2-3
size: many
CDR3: CASSVEGVKTDTQYF
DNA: TGTGCCAGCAGCGTTGAGGGGGTTAAGACAGATACGCAGTATTTT

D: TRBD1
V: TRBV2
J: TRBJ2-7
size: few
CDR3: CAWGTGTEYYEQYF
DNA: TGTGCCTGGGGGACCGGGACAGAATACTACGAGCAGTACTTC

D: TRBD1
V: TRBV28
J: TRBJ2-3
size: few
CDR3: CASSARRTGGLLADTQYF
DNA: TGTGCCAGCAGTGCCCGCCGGACAGGGGGTCTTTTGGCAGATACGCAGTATTTT

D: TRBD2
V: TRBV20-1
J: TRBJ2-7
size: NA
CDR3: CSARDLASGGYEQYF
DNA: TGCAGTGCTAGAGATCTGGCTAGCGGGGGCTACGAGCAGTACTTC

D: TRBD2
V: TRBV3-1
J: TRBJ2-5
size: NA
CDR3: CASSHPSLAGIETQYF
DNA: TGTGCCAGCAGTCATCCCTCACTAGCGGGTATAGAGACCCAGTACTTC

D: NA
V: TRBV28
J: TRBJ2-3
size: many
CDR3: CATLGVTYSSTDTQYF
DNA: TGTGCCACCCTGGGTGTAACTTACTCTAGCACAGATACGCAGTATTTT